The 31 T cell receptor beta chains reported below all come from one sample, sequenced in a study of regulatory T cells in long-lasting Graves disease. The authors built TCR beta libraries using iRepertoire HTBI primers and Arm-PCR of CDR3 regions. TCRdb re-derived calls from the multiplex PCR reads in MiXCR, one entry per CDR3 protein. The repertoire includes around 480,000 distinct CDR3 sequences, around 15% of them detected once, and about 25% sits in the top ten. Time point of the sample: newly diagnosed GD, antithyroid drugs for less than 3 months. Isolated PBMC RNA provided the starting material for the TCR library. These data also formed part of another study, on T cells in Graves' hyperthyroidism and ophthalmopathy.

The sequencing used peripheral blood mononuclear cells (PBMCs), collected at new diagnosis, from a patient treated with antithyroid drugs. The receptors originated from a middle-aged woman with Graves disease.

This clonotype was seen ten or more times. The chain carries TRBV29-1 and TRBJ1-1, with unresolved D. V shed 4 bases and J shed 2 bases, with 14 bases lying between them. Germline V gene sequence: CDR1 SQVTM, CDR2 ANQGSEA. The CDR3 length is 14 residues. DNA of the CDR3: TGCAGCGTTGTTGGCATCCTTGGAAACACTGAAGCTTTCTTT. Translated, it gives CSVVGILGNTEAFF.

This clonotype appeared many times. The gene calls are TRBV27 and TRBJ1-3; D gene unclear. The CDR3 consists of 12 residues. The V gene's germline CDR1 is MNHEY and CDR2 SMNVEV (reference sequence). Trimming removed 2 bases at V and 11 bases at J, with 10 bases between. In DNA form, the CDR3 reads TGTGCCAGCAGTTTACAAGGCCGGGCCATATATTTT. Its translation: CASSLQGRAIYF.

Here the CDR3 reads CASSQARTASNTEAFF. The CDR3 DNA reads as TGCGCCAGCAGCCAAGCCCGGACAGCCAGTAACACTGAAGCTTTCTTT. V gene TRBV4-1 combines with J gene TRBJ1-1; D is possibly TRBD1 (6 bases). The V gene's germline CDR1 is MGHRA and CDR2 YSYEKL. V was pared by 1 base and J by 2 bases, with 14 bases between. The CDR3 totals 16 residues.

This clonotype was seen many times. The chain uses TRBV7-9 and TRBJ2-3; 14 nucleotides match TRBD2. Germline V gene lookup returns CDR1 SEHNR and CDR2 FQNEAQ (reference sequence). The CDR3 totals 18 residues. With 4 bases clipped from V and 1 base from J, the junction kept 7 bases outside the gene matches. The DNA for the CDR3 is TGTGCCAGCAGCTCCCCTTGGGGACTAGCGGGGGGCACAGATACGCAGTATTTT. Protein product: CASSSPWGLAGGTDTQYF.

The chain employs TRBV7-3 and TRBJ2-7; D is perhaps TRBD1 or TRBD2 (5 bases each). The CDR3 length is 13 residues. The V gene's germline CDR1 is SGHTA and CDR2 FQGTGA. Trimming removed 2 bases at V and 6 bases at J, with 11 bases between. CDR3 sequence: CASSLARDGEQYF. For the CDR3, the DNA is TGTGCCAGCAGCTTAGCCAGGGACGGCGAGCAGTACTTC.

Only a few counts were recorded for this clonotype. This chain connects TRBV7-9 to TRBJ1-5; D gene uncertain. The ends were cut back, 1 base at V and 6 bases at J, with 7 bases in the middle. This CDR3 has 13 residues. The germline CDR1 and CDR2 sequences are SEHNR and FQNEAQ (reference sequence). CDR3: CASSLVSSQPQHF. CDR3 bases: TGTGCCAGCAGCTTAGTAAGTAGTCAGCCCCAGCATTTT. The whole variable domain, filled in from reference TRBV7-9 and TRBJ1-5, reads DTGVSQNPRHKITKRGQNVTFRCDPISEHNRLYWYRQTLGQGPEFLTYFQNEAQLEKSRLLSDRFSAERPKGSFSTLEIQRTEQGDSAMYLCASSLVSSQPQHFGDGTRLSIL.

This clonotype was seen more than once but under ten times. The rearrangement links TRBV5-5 to TRBJ2-7; maybe TRBD2 (7 bases). This CDR3 contains 14 residues. With 4 bases removed from V and 5 bases from J, the gap between germline ends came to 16 bases. Germline V lookup: CDR1 SGHKS, CDR2 YYEKEE (reference sequence). The CDR3 sequence is CASSVIGGADEQYF. DNA of the CDR3: TGTGCCAGCAGCGTTATTGGGGGGGCGGACGAGCAGTACTTC.

This clonotype was seen repeatedly, ten times or more. This rearrangement joins TRBV5-1 to TRBJ1-1; a weak D match, TRBD1 (5 bases). Trimming left V 0 bases short and J 3 bases short, with 9 bases between. The CDR3 is 14 residues long. CDR1 is SGHRS, CDR2 YFSETQ, per germline. CDR3 in DNA: TGCGCCAGCAGCTTGGTAGGGGCCCACACTGAAGCTTTCTTT. It yields the protein CASSLVGAHTEAFF.

The V call is TRBV15, the J call TRBJ1-4; 9 bases line up with TRBD1. CDR3 size: 15 residues. The V gene's germline CDR1 is LNHNV and CDR2 YYDKDF (reference sequence). Trimming cost V 3 bases and J 7 bases; bases outside gene matches: 6. CDR3 in DNA: TGTGCCACCAGCAGCGTACAGGGGGCGACTGAAAAACTGTTTTTT. Translating gives CATSSVQGATEKLFF. The whole variable domain, filled in from reference TRBV15 and TRBJ1-4, reads DAMVIQNPRYQVTQFGKPVTLSCSQTLNHNVMYWYQQKSSQAPKLLFHYYDKDFNNEADTPDNFQSRRPNTSFCFLDIRSPGLGDTAMYLCATSSVQGATEKLFFGSGTQLSVL.

This clonotype was counted many times. DNA of the CDR3: TGTGCCTGGAGTGCCGACGGGAACACTGAAGCTTTCTTT. This encodes CAWSADGNTEAFF. V gene TRBV30 combines with J gene TRBJ1-1; no definite D call. Trimming pared 1 base from V and 1 base from J, leaving 7 bases between. CDR1 is GTSNPN and CDR2 is SVGIG in the germline V gene (reference sequence). The CDR3 totals 13 residues.

DNA of the CDR3: TGTGCCAGCAGCCCGGGACAGGAAGAGCAGTACTTC. Protein: CASSPGQEEQYF. The chain couples TRBV12-3 or TRBV12-4 to TRBJ2-7; 8 bases align to TRBD1. The CDR3 length is 12 residues. V lost 6 bases, J lost 7 bases, and 5 bases stayed unmatched.

This clonotype was seen ten or more times. CDR3 region: CASSQRGQFNEKLFF. CDR3 in DNA: TGTGCCAGCAGCCAACGTGGACAGTTTAATGAAAAACTGTTTTTT. The chain employs TRBV3-1 and TRBJ1-4, with D possibly being TRBD1 (6 bases). The CDR3 consists of 15 residues. Germline V gives CDR1 LGHDT, CDR2 YNNKEL (reference sequence). V was shortened by 2 bases and J by 4 bases, with 11 bases between the two germline ends.

This clonotype has a handful of counts. The chain links TRBV20-1 to TRBJ2-3; 15 bases map to TRBD2. Looked up from germline, CDR1 is DFQATT and CDR2 is SNEGSKA (reference sequence). The CDR3 consists of 16 residues. V was clipped by 4 bases and J by 4 bases; unmatched bases: 6. CDR3 DNA sequence: TGCAGTGCTACGCCGGGACTAGCGGGGGGCCCAGATACGCAGTATTTT. It codes for CSATPGLAGGPDTQYF.

This clonotype was seen a handful of times. The rearrangement uses TRBV19 and TRBJ1-4; 12 bases are a match to TRBD1. Trimming at V came to 4 bases and at J to 3 bases, leaving 6 bases not matched to a gene. The germline V gene encodes CDR1 LNHDA and CDR2 SQIVND (reference sequence). The CDR3 totals 17 residues. This chain's CDR3 is CASSTGTGGAANEKLFF. The CDR3 region has the DNA TGTGCCAGTAGTACCGGGACAGGGGGCGCGGCTAATGAAAAACTGTTTTTT.

There are many counts of this clonotype. This chain joins TRBV6-1 and TRBJ2-5, with D tentatively TRBD1 (5 bases). CDR3 length: 15 residues. CDR1 and CDR2 from the germline V gene are MNHNS and SASEGT. V lost 1 base and J 4 bases, leaving 13 bases between the germline ends. The CDR3 here is CASSEVGQGGETQYF. Written as DNA, the CDR3 is TGTGCCAGCAGTGAAGTAGGACAAGGCGGAGAGACCCAGTACTTC.

This clonotype was recorded a few times. The V and J genes are TRBV27 and TRBJ1-5, with D possibly being TRBD1 (5 bases). Germline V lookup: CDR1 MNHEY, CDR2 SMNVEV (reference sequence). The CDR3 loop spans 13 amino acids. Trimming stripped 5 bases from V and 8 bases from J, with 13 bases between. The CDR3 spells CASSRGDGEPQHF. Written as DNA, the CDR3 is TGTGCCAGCAGTAGGGGCGACGGGGAGCCCCAGCATTTT.

This clonotype was counted a few times. This chain uses TRBV9 with TRBJ1-1, with 7 bases that match TRBD1. Germline V gene data show CDR1 as SGDLS and CDR2 as YYNGEE. This CDR3 contains 15 residues. With 2 bases clipped from V and 3 bases from J, the junction kept 7 bases outside the gene matches. The CDR3: CASSVPPTGDTEAFF. DNA for the CDR3: TGTGCCAGCAGCGTCCCACCAACAGGGGACACTGAAGCTTTCTTT.

This clonotype was seen a handful of times. The chain carries TRBV30 and TRBJ2-3; D gene uncertain. Germline CDR1 reads GTSNPN; CDR2 reads SVGIG (reference sequence). The CDR3 is 13 residues long. Trimming took 0 bases from V and 2 from J, leaving 6 bases between them. CDR3 region: CAWSVGNTDTQYF. The CDR3 nucleotides read TGTGCCTGGAGTGTCGGAAACACAGATACGCAGTATTTT.

Points on this clonotype: A read error may produce the germline difference seen at one junction end. The rearrangement uses TRBV7-3 and TRBJ2-1; D gene unclear. The CDR3 covers 14 residues. Germline lookup yields CDR1 SGHTA and CDR2 FQGTGA. For the CDR3, the DNA is TGTGCCGGCAGCGAGAGAACGGGTTACAATGAGCAGTTCTTC. Its translation is CAGSERTGYNEQFF.

This clonotype has ten or more counts. V gene TRBV11-2 combines with J gene TRBJ1-4, with 9 bases lining up with TRBD1. CDR3 size: 14 residues. The V segment lost 5 bases and the J segment 8 bases; nucleotides outside the gene matches: 6. Germline V lookup: CDR1 SGHAT, CDR2 FQNNGV. CDR3 residues: CASSQQGANEKLFF. For the CDR3, the DNA is TGTGCCAGCAGCCAACAGGGGGCGAACGAAAAACTGTTTTTT.

This sequence joins TRBV4-1 and TRBJ1-2; tentatively, D is TRBD1 (5 bases). CDR1 MGHRA and CDR2 YSYEKL come from the germline V gene. The germline V and J ends were trimmed by 2 bases and 5 bases, with 15 bases remaining between them. The CDR3 runs to 15 residues. The CDR3: CASSQMRQMGYGYTF. CDR3 in DNA: TGCGCCAGCAGCCAAATGAGACAGATGGGATATGGCTACACCTTC.

In its sample, this clonotype was seen many times. V gene TRBV18 combines with J gene TRBJ1-5; D might be TRBD1 (5 bases). The germline V gene encodes CDR1 KGHSH and CDR2 LQKENI. Trimming left V 5 bases short and J 6 bases short, with 8 bases between. The CDR3 runs 12 residues. This chain's CDR3 is CASSGAGQPQHF. As DNA, the CDR3 is TGTGCCAGCTCAGGGGCGGGTCAGCCCCAGCATTTT. The full variable domain, its missing parts supplied by reference TRBV18 and TRBJ1-5, is NAGVMQNPRHLVRRRGQEARLRCSPMKGHSHVYWYRQLPEEGLKFMVYLQKENIIDESGMPKERFSAEFPKEGPSILRIQQVVRGDSAAYFCASSGAGQPQHFGDGTRLSIL.

This clonotype was seen a handful of times. The chain is built from TRBV10-2 and TRBJ1-1; D possibly corresponds to TRBD1 (5 bases). Germline CDR1 is WSHSY and CDR2 is SAAADI. V was cut by 7 bases and J by 4 bases, with 16 bases left in between. The CDR3 is 14 amino acids. Written as DNA, the CDR3 is TGCGCCAGCAATGGTGGGGGAGGAGGCACTGAAGCTTTCTTT. It is translated as CASNGGGGGTEAFF.

This clonotype was detected a few times. The rearrangement uses TRBV2 and TRBJ1-2, with 8 bases aligning to TRBD1. Germline V gene sequence: CDR1 SNHLY, CDR2 FYNNEI. This CDR3 is 15 amino acids long. V lost 5 bases to trimming and J lost 8 bases; unmatched junction nucleotides: 13. CDR3 sequence (DNA): TGTGCCAGCAGTCTTCAGGGCAGGGGGCGCGACGGCTACACCTTC. Translated, it gives CASSLQGRGRDGYTF. The full variable domain, its missing parts supplied by reference TRBV2 and TRBJ1-2, is EPEVTQTPSHQVTQMGQEVILRCVPISNHLYFYWYRQILGQKVEFLVSFYNNEISEKSEIFDDQFSVERPDGSNFTLKIRSTKLEDSAMYFCASSLQGRGRDGYTFGSGTRLTVV.

This clonotype showed up just a few times. This chain joins TRBV5-1 and TRBJ2-1; D uncertain. Germline lookup yields CDR1 SGHRS and CDR2 YFSETQ. V lost 0 bases and J 5 bases, leaving 6 bases between the germline ends. The CDR3 runs 13 residues. This CDR3 is CASSLAADNEQFF. In DNA, the CDR3 is TGCGCCAGCAGCTTGGCGGCAGACAATGAGCAGTTCTTC.

This clonotype was seen repeatedly, ten times or more. This chain joins TRBV12-3 or TRBV12-4 and TRBJ2-3; TRBD1 agrees at 9 bases. Trimming took 5 bases from V and 4 from J; bases not matched to a gene: 7. This CDR3 comprises 15 residues. The chain's CDR3 is CASSPTRTGADTQYF. DNA for the CDR3: TGTGCCAGCAGTCCAACCCGGACAGGGGCAGATACGCAGTATTTT.

This clonotype was seen a handful of times. The chain combines TRBV6-5 with TRBJ2-3, with 8 bases identical to TRBD1. Trimming removed 4 bases from V and 6 bases from J; junction bases left unmatched: 9. The CDR3 totals 15 residues. Per germline, CDR1 MNHEY and CDR2 SVGAGI. The CDR3 bases are TGTGCCAGCAGTTTACAGGGGGGCCTAGGGGATACGCAGTATTTT. Residues: CASSLQGGLGDTQYF.

The sample holds many counts of this clonotype. CDR3 sequence reads: CASSPPPRVPDEAFF. CDR3 sequence (DNA): TGTGCCAGCTCACCACCACCCCGGGTCCCCGATGAAGCTTTCTTT. The genes are TRBV18 and TRBJ1-1, with no clear D. Germline lookup yields CDR1 KGHSH and CDR2 LQKENI. The CDR3 covers 15 residues. Trimming pared 0 bases from V and 7 bases from J, leaving 15 bases between.

V gene TRBV7-9 combines with J gene TRBJ1-1; 8 bases agree with TRBD1. This CDR3 has 16 residues. Per germline, CDR1 SEHNR and CDR2 FQNEAQ (reference sequence). After removal of 2 bases from V and 4 bases from J, the junction contained 9 bases not matched to a gene. The CDR3 region has the DNA TGTGCCAGCAGCTTAAGTTCAGGGGGCGGTTTCACTGAAGCTTTCTTT. It codes for CASSLSSGGGFTEAFF.

V gene TRBV30 combines with J gene TRBJ1-4; maybe TRBD1 (6 bases). CDR1 GTSNPN and CDR2 SVGIG come from the germline V gene (reference sequence). The CDR3 length is 15 residues. The V and J ends lost 2 bases and 8 bases respectively, with 18 bases between them. Written as DNA, the CDR3 is TGTGCCTGGAGTCCCGTTGGGGGCGCCGGGGAAAAACTGTTTTTT. Amino acids: CAWSPVGGAGEKLFF.

This clonotype was counted many times. The rearrangement links TRBV5-1 to TRBJ2-3, with TRBD2 matching 7 bases. Germline V CDR1 and CDR2: SGHRS, YFSETQ. This CDR3 is built from 15 residues. Trimming took 0 bases from V and 4 from J; bases not matched to a gene: 5. The chain's CDR3 is CASSLGKLAPDTQYF. CDR3 DNA: TGCGCCAGCAGCTTGGGGAAACTAGCGCCAGATACGCAGTATTTT.